This T cell receptor beta chain was sequenced during a study of patients and donors after allogeneic stem cell transplantation. This CDR3 comprises 13 residues. The junction had 2 bases not matched to a gene; V was cut back by 5 bases and J by 3 bases. Germline values: CDR1 DFQATT, CDR2 SNEGSKA (reference sequence). TCRdb called the RT-PCR reads again in MiXCR, with one record for every CDR3 protein. The sample shows 100,000 to 120,000 distinct CDR3 sequences, around 36% of them seen only once. The sample comprised blood, either unsorted or a sorted T cell fraction (not recorded which). The chain joins TRBV20-1 to TRBJ1-4; 8 nucleotides line up with TRBD1. The receptor comes from a human donor who was either an allogeneic HSCT recipient or a stem cell or donor lymphocyte infusion donor (not recorded which). It is not recorded whose cells these are; they may come from a transplant donor. CDR3 nucleotides: TGCAGTGCTGGGGGACAGGCTAATGAAAAACTGTTTTTT. Translated: CSAGGQANEKLFF.